This T cell receptor beta chain is drawn from a study of T cells in Graves' hyperthyroidism and ophthalmopathy (dated by TCRdb to the late 2010s). Some background on the complete study: Peripheral blood samples were taken at the time of initial diagnosis, prior to any treatment. To identify distinguishing TCR V-J signatures, a discovery cohort of 90 to 100 patients was used, comprising 40 to 45 with Graves' ophthalmopathy and around 60 with stable Graves' hyperthyroidism. Whether ophthalmopathy could be predicted prospectively was tested in an independent validation cohort made up of about 20 hyperthyroidism patients plus 17 patients who later progressed to ophthalmopathy. The roughly 91 discovery patients were randomly divided into training and test sets at a 7:3 ratio. Thyroid tissue and blood T-cell repertoires from six Graves' hyperthyroidism patients were also compared in the study. Following sampling, methimazole starting at 30 mg daily was given to hyperthyroidism patients, and high-dose intravenous methylprednisolone was given to ophthalmopathy patients. The paper describes TCR Vbeta CDR3 sequencing of 120 to 150 peripheral blood samples, made up of 43 ophthalmopathy patients, roughly 80 hyperthyroidism patients and roughly 17 progressor patients. What the study reported, not specific to this receptor: Most expanded thyroid clonotypes (frequency above 0.001) were also found in blood, which suggests that blood repertoires may mirror thyroid immune responses. No statistical method was used to fix the sample size in advance, and group allocation was not hidden from the investigators. In validation, the model predicted progression to ophthalmopathy with around 71% sensitivity and over 72% specificity, a median of 6.5 months before onset. In cross-validation, a model built on a 13 V-J signature told ophthalmopathy apart from stable hyperthyroidism with 85% to 90% sensitivity and around 83% specificity, and in testing the same model reached 80%/75%.

TCR beta CDR3 regions were amplified from RNA transcripts. A first-round RT-PCR of the TCR CDR3 used the HTBI primer set with the Qiagen OneStep RT-PCR kit. A second multiplex PCR round built the libraries, followed by size selection and purification. The libraries were sequenced on an Illumina HiSeq2000 using paired-end 100 bp reads. As for the original processing: SOAPnuke was used to process the raw data, with reads discarded if the reads contained adapters or uncalled bases, had a mean Phred below 15, or lacked an exact constant-primer or identifier match. COPE v1.2.5 was used to merge the high-quality paired reads, and each unique nucleotide sequence was defined as a clonotype. Clonotypes were aligned to IMGT TRBV, TRBD and TRBJ reference segments using MiTCR v1.1. The analysis was restricted to V-J combinations with a frequency above 0.0001, which together covered just over 99% of the repertoires. The TCS score was defined as F50 (clonal expansion) divided by E x V (chaos), with BLOSUM62-based TCRdist calculated between CDR3 peptides within each V-J. Welch's t-statistics and random forest reduced fewer than 550 V-J features to some 14, which were used in a naive Bayes classifier (R e1071). Through fastp at Q25 and MiXCR, TCRdb rebuilt clones from the public reads, retaining in-frame beta chains. Every CDR3 protein is listed once, alongside the most common genes and DNA of its rows. TCRdb's processing, not the authors' own work, is the source of the V and J calls. For this sample there are around 300,000 distinct CDR3 sequences; 12% to 15% appear just once. Approximately 7.9% of the sample belongs to the ten largest clones.

In regard to this clonotype: Its cognate antigen has yet to be identified. There are no base qualities to consult, and no much larger clone falls within one base.

The CDR3 runs 17 residues from the cysteine to the phenylalanine. Only the CDR3 DNA is retained, 51 bases long and in frame from the first base. In the germline V gene, CDR1 corresponds to SGHNT and CDR2 to YENEEA. For this chain, trimming is 7 bases at the V end and 0 bases at the J end, and the number of junction bases without a gene match is 7. A patient counted as having stable Graves' hyperthyroidism if no progression to ophthalmopathy occurred over 18 months of follow-up. Hyperthyroidism patients were aged 18 to 65 years and newly diagnosed, with disease duration of less than 2 months. Any patient with an uncontrolled infection, another autoimmune disease, pregnancy or lactation was excluded. Diagnoses were based on clinical symptoms, serum thyroxine and TRAb, thyroid ultrasound and orbital computed tomography. PBMCs were isolated from 8 to 10 ml of fresh peripheral blood by Ficoll-Paque density gradient centrifugation. Total RNA was extracted using Trizol reagent, and RNA quality was assessed on an Agilent 2100 Bioanalyzer.

The chain is made from TRBV11-3 and TRBJ2-6, and 9 junction bases match TRBD1. The origin of this receptor is a middle-aged woman with Graves' hyperthyroidism. The sequencing sample was made of blood. The nucleotide sequence is TGTGCCAGCATTATCACAGGGGGCACCTCTGGGGCCAACGTCCTGACTTTC. This yields the protein CASIITGGTSGANVLTF.